The table lists the clone carrying this T cell receptor beta chain with a few counts. Its antigen remains unidentified. These data belong to a study of cytomegalovirus exposure and HLA in healthy donors. Study outcomes and limitations: By a later analysis, the bulk of CMV-associated TCR beta chains appeared HLA-restricted. Later work showed greater clonal expansion in HLA-associated TCR beta chains than in equally common others.

Vbeta (60) and Jbeta (13) primers were used in the PCR. The method was immunoSEQ multiplex PCR; TCRdb's version includes in-frame clones alone and lacks a portion of them. The sample has about 120,000 clones, around 80% seen once. The origin of this receptor is a man aged 25-45 years in good health and CMV-seropositive. Specimen: PBMCs.

In DNA, the CDR3 is TGTGCCAGCAGTTACACTTCCGGACGGGGGGAAGCTTTCTTT. The encoded protein is CASSYTSGRGEAFF. V and J are TRBV6-5 and TRBJ1-1, with D maybe TRBD1 (5 bases). The ends were cut back, 2 bases at V and 8 bases at J, with 15 bases in the middle. CDR1 and CDR2 from the germline V gene are MNHEY and SVGAGI. This CDR3 region has 14 residues.